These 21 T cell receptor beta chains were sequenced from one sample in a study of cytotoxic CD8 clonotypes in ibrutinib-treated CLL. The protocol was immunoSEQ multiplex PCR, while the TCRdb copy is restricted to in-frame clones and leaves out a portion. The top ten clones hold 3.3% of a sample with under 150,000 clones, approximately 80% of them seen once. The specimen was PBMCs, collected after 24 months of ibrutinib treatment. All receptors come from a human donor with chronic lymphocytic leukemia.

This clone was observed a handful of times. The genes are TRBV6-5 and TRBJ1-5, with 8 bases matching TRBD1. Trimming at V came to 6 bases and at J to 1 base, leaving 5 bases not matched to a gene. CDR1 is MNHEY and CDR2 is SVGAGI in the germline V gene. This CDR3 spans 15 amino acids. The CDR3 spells CASSLGQGSNQPQHF. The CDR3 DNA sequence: TGTGCCAGCAGCCTCGGACAGGGAAGCAATCAGCCCCAGCATTTT.

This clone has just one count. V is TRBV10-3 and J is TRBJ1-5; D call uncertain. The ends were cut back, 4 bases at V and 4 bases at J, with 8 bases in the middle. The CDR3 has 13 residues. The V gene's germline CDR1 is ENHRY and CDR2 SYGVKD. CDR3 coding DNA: TGTGCCATCAGTGCAAACAGTAATCAGCCCCAGCATTTT. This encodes CAISANSNQPQHF.

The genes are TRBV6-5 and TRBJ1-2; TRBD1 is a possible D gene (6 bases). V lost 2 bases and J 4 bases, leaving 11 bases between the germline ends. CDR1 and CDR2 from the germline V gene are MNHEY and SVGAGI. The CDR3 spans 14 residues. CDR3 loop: CASSYTTGSYGYTF. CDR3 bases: TGTGCCAGCAGTTACACAACAGGGAGCTATGGCTACACCTTC.

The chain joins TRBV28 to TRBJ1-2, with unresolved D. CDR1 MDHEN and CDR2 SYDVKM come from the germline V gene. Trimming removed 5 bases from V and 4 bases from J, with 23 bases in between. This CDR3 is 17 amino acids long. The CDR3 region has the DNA TGTGCCAGCAGTACCCAGAATGGGGTTCCGGCGGGCTATGGCTACACCTTC. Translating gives CASSTQNGVPAGYGYTF.

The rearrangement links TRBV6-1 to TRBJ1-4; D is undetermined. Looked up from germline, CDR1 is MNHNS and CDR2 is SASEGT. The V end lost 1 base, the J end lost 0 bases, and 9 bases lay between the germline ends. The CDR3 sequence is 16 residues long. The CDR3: CASSEVRFATNEKLFF. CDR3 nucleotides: TGTGCCAGCAGTGAAGTTCGATTTGCAACTAATGAAAAACTGTTTTTT.

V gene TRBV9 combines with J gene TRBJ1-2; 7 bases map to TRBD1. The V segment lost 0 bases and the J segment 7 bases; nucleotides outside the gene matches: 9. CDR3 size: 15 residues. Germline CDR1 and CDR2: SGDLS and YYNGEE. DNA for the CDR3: TGTGCCAGCAGCGTAGCTAGGGGGCGTAGCGGTGGCTACACCTTC. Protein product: CASSVARGRSGGYTF.

The CDR3 DNA reads TGTGCCAGCAGCTTATTGAGAGAGACCCAGTACTTC. Protein: CASSLLRETQYF. This rearrangement joins TRBV7-9 to TRBJ2-5, with no clear D. CDR3 length: 12 amino acids. CDR1 SEHNR and CDR2 FQNEAQ come from the germline V gene (reference sequence). V was trimmed by 2 bases and J by 4 bases, leaving 5 bases between them.

This CDR3 reads CASSSWTGSYEQYF. DNA of the CDR3: TGTGCCAGCAGCTCGTGGACAGGCTCCTACGAGCAGTACTTC. The rearrangement uses TRBV5-6 and TRBJ2-7; 7 nucleotides line up with TRBD1. This CDR3 contains 14 residues. The ends lost 3 bases at V and 0 bases at J; junction bases unmatched: 3. Germline V lookup: CDR1 SGHDT, CDR2 YYEEEE.

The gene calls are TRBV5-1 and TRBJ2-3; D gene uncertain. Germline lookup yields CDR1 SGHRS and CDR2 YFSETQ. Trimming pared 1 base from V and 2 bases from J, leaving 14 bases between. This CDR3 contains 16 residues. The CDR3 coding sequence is TGCGCCAGCAGCTTGTTATCCGGTAGGCTCACAGATACGCAGTATTTT. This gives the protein CASSLLSGRLTDTQYF.

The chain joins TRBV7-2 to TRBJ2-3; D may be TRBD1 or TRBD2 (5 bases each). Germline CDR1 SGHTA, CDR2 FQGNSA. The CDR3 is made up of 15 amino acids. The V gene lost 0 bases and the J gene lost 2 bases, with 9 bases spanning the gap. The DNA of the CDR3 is TGTGCCAGCAGCTTAGCGGGGGTCCTCACAGATACGCAGTATTTT. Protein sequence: CASSLAGVLTDTQYF.

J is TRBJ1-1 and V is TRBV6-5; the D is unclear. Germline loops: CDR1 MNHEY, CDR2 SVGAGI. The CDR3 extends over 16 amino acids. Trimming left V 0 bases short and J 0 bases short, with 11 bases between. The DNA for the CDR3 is TGTGCCAGCAGTTACTCGAGAAGGATAATGAACACTGAAGCTTTCTTT. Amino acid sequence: CASSYSRRIMNTEAFF.

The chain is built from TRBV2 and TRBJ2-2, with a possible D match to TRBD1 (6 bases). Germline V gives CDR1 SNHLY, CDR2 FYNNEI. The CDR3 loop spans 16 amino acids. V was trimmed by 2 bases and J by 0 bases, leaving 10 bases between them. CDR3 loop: CASSEFGGSNTGELFF. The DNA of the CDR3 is TGTGCCAGCAGTGAATTTGGGGGCTCGAACACCGGGGAGCTGTTTTTT.

The chain's CDR3 is CASSPVGASNYGYTF. The CDR3 DNA reads TGCGCCAGCAGCCCCGTTGGGGCATCTAACTATGGCTACACCTTC. This rearrangement joins TRBV4-3 to TRBJ1-2, with D maybe TRBD1 (5 bases). CDR3 length: 15 residues. Germline lookup yields CDR1 LGHNA and CDR2 YSLEER. With 4 bases removed from V and 0 bases from J, the gap between germline ends came to 12 bases.

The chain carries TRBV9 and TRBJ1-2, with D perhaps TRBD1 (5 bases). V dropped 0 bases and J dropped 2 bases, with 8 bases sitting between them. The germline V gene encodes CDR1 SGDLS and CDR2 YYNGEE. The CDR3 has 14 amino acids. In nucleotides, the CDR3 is TGTGCCAGCAGCGTAGAGACAGCAAACTATGGCTACACCTTC. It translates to CASSVETANYGYTF.

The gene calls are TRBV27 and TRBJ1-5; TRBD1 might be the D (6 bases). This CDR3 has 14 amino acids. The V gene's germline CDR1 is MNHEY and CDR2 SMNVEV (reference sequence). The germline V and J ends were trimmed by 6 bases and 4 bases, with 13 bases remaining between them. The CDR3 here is CASRSIQGNQPQHF. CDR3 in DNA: TGTGCCAGCAGGTCTATACAGGGAAATCAGCCCCAGCATTTT.

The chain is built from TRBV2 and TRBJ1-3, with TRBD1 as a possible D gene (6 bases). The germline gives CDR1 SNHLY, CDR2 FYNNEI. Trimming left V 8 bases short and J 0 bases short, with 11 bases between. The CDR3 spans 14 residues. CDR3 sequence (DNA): TGTGCCAGCGTGGGGGGCAGCTCTGGAAACACCATATATTTT. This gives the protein CASVGGSSGNTIYF.

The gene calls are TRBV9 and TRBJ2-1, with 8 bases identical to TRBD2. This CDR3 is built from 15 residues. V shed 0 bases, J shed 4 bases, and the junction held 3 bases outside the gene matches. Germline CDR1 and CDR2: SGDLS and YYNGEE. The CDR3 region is CASSVASGGYNEQFF. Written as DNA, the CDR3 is TGTGCCAGCAGCGTAGCCAGCGGGGGATACAATGAGCAGTTCTTC.

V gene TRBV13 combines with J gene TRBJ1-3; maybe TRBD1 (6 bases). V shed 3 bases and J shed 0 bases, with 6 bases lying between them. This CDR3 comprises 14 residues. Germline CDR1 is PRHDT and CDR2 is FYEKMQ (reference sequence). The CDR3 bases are TGTGCCAGCAGCTTGACAGGCTCTGGAAACACCATATATTTT. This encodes CASSLTGSGNTIYF.

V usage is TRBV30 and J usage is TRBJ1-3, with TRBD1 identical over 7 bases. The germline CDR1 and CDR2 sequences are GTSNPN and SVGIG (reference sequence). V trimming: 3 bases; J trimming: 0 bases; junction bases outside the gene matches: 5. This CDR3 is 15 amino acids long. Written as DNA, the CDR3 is TGTGCCTGGAGGGCCAGGGGGGGCTCTGGAAACACCATATATTTT. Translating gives CAWRARGGSGNTIYF.

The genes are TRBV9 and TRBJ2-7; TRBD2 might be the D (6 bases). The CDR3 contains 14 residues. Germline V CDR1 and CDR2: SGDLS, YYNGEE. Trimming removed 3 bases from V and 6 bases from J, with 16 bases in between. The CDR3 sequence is CASSASTAGTEQYF. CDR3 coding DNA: TGTGCCAGCAGCGCCTCTACGGCGGGGACCGAGCAGTACTTC. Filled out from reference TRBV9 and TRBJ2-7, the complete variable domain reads DSGVTQTPKHLITATGQRVTLRCSPRSGDLSVYWYQQSLDQGLQFLIQYYNGEERAKGNILERFSAQQFPDLHSELNLSSLELGDSALYFCASSASTAGTEQYFGPGTRLTVT.

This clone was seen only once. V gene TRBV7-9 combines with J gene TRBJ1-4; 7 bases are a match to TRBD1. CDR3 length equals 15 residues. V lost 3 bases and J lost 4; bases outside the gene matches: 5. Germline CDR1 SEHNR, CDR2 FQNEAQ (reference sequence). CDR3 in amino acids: CASSLKGAINEKLFF. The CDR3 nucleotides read TGTGCCAGCAGCTTGAAGGGGGCGATTAATGAAAAACTGTTTTTT.